This TCR beta chain originates from a study of blood T cell repertoires in COVID-19. Across the whole study: Nucleic acid was either cDNA or gDNA, and it came from T cells, B-cell-depleted T cells, or PBMCs.

Germline V lookup: CDR1 MDHEN, CDR2 SYDVKM. Trimming at V came to 1 base and at J to 3 bases, leaving 3 bases not matched to a gene. The CDR3 is 14 residues long. A few counts support this clone. Profiled with immunoSEQ multiplex PCR; TCRdb holds only in-frame clones, not every one. The data hold around 54,000 clones, with 90% observed a single time. Sequenced input: peripheral blood. The chain recombines TRBV28 with TRBJ2-7, with TRBD2 matching over 7 bases. The TCR was taken from a human donor in a cohort sampled during active COVID-19. In DNA form, the CDR3 reads TGTGCCAGCAGTTTATTTCCTAGCGGCTACGAGCAGTACTTC. Translating gives CASSLFPSGYEQYF.